This TCR beta chain was found in a study of blood T cell repertoires in COVID-19. The wider study: Sources were T cells, B-cell-depleted T cells, or PBMCs; the material itself was cDNA or gDNA.

In the original workflow: Researchers report that nucleated cell counts were estimated from reference gene primer amplification. Assay: immunoSEQ multiplex PCR; the TCRdb copy retains only in-frame clones and omits some. V, J and clone size are those of that table, while D and trimming were read from the DNA. Among about 76,000 clones listed, 70% to 90% were seen once. Seattle's enrolled individuals joined amid active infection and were then monitored longitudinally. V was cut by 10 bases and J by 2 bases, with 21 bases left in between. In germline, CDR1 is ENHRY, CDR2 SYGVKD. This CDR3 has 16 amino acids.

This chain joins TRBV10-3 and TRBJ1-5; tentatively, D is TRBD1 (6 bases). The sample consisted of peripheral blood. The receptor was isolated from a man aged 55 to 70 with COVID-19, enrolled during active disease. This CDR3 is CASANRDLFGNQPQHF. The CDR3 nucleotides read TGTGCCAGCGCTAACAGGGATCTCTTTGGCAATCAGCCCCAGCATTTT.